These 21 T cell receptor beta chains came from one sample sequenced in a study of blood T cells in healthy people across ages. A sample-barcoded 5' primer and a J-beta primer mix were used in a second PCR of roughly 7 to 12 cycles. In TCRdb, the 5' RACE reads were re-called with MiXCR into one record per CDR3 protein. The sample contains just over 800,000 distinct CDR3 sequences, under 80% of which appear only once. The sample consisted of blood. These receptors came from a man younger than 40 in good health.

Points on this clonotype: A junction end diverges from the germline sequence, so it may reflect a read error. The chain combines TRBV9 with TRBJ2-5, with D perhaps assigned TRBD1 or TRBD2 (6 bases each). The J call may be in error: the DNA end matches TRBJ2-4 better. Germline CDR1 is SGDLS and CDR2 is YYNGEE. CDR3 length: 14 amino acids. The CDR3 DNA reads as TGTGCCGGCAGCGTAGGAGGAGGGGGAAACATTCAGTACTTC. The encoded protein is CAGSVGGGGNIQYF.

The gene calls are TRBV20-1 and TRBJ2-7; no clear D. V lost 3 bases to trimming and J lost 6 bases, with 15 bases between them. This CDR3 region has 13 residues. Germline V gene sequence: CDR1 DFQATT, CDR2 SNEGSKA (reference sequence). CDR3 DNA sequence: TGCAGTGCTAGCCCGATAGAGCCAATCGAGCAGTACTTC. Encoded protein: CSASPIEPIEQYF.

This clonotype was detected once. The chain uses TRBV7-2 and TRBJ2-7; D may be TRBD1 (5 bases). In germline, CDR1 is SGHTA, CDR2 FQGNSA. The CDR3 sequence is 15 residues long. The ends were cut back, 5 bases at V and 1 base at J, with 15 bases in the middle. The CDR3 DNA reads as TGTGCCAGCAGCGCATGGCCGGACAAATCCTACGAGCAGTACTTC. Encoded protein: CASSAWPDKSYEQYF.

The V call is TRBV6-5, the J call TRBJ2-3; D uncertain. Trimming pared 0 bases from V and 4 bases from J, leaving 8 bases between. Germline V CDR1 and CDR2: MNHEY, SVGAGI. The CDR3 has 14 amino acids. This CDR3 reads CASSYSGPPDTQYF. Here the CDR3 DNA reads TGTGCCAGCAGTTACTCGGGTCCCCCAGATACGCAGTATTTT.

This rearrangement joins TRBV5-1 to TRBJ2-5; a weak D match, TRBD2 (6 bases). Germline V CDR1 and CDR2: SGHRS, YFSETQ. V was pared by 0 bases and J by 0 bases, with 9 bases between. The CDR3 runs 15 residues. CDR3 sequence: CASSLDGGDQETQYF. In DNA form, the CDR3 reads TGCGCCAGCAGCTTGGATGGAGGGGACCAAGAGACCCAGTACTTC.

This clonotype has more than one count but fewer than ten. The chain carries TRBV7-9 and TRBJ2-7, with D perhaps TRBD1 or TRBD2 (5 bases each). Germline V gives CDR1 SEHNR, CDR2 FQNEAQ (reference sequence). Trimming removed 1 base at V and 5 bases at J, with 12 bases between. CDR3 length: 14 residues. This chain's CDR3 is CASSLESWDDEQYF. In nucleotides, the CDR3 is TGTGCCAGCAGCTTAGAGTCCTGGGACGACGAGCAGTACTTC.

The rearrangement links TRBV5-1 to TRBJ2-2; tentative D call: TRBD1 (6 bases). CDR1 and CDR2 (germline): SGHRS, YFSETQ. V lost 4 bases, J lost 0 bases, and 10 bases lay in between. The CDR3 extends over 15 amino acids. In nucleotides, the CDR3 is TGCGCCAGCAGCACTCGGACAGCGAACACCGGGGAGCTGTTTTTT. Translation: CASSTRTANTGELFF. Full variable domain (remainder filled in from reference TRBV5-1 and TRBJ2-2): KAGVTQTPRYLIKTRGQQVTLSCSPISGHRSVSWYQQTPGQGLQFLFEYFSETQRNKGNFPGRFSGRQFSNSRSEMNVSTLELGDSALYLCASSTRTANTGELFFGEGSRLTVL.

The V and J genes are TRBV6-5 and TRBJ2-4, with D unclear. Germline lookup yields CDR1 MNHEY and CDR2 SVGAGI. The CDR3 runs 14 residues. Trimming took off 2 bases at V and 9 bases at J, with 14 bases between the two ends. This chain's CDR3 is CASSYDSSQSIQYF. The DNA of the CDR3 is TGTGCCAGCAGTTACGACTCCTCGCAGAGCATTCAGTACTTC.

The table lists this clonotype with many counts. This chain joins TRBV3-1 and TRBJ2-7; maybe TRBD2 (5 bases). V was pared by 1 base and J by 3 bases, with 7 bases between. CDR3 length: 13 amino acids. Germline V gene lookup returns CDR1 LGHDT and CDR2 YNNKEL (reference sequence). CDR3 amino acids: CASSQVGGYEQYF. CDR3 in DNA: TGTGCCAGCAGCCAAGTTGGAGGCTACGAGCAGTACTTC.

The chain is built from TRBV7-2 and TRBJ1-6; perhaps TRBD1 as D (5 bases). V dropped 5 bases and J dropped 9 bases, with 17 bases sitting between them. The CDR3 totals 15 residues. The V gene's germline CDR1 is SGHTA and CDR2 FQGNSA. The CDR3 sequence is CASSRQRTGGSPLHF. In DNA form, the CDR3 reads TGTGCCAGCAGCCGACAGAGAACTGGGGGTTCACCCCTCCACTTT. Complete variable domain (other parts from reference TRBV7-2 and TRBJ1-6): GAGVSQSPSNKVTEKGKDVELRCDPISGHTALYWYRQSLGQGLEFLIYFQGNSAPDKSGLPSDRFSAERTGGSVSTLTIQRTQQEDSAVYLCASSRQRTGGSPLHFGNGTRLTVT.

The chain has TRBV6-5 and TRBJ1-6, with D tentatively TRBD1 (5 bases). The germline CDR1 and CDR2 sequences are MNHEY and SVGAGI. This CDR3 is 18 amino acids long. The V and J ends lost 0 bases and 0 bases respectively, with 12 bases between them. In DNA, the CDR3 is TGTGCCAGCAGTTACTCTGGGGGGTCGAGCTCCTATAATTCACCCCTCCACTTT. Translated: CASSYSGGSSSYNSPLHF.

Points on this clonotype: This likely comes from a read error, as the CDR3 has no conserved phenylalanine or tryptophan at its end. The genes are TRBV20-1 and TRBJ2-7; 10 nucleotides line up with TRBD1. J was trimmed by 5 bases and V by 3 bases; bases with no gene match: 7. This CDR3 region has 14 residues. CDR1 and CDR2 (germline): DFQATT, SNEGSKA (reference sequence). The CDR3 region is CSASSGTGENEQYL. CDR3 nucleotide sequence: TGCAGTGCTAGCTCCGGGACAGGGGAAAACGAGCAGTACTTG.

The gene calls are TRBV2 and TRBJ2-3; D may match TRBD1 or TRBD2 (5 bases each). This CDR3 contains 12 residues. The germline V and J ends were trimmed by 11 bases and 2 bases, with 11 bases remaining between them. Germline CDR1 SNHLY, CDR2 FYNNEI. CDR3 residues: CASRDDTDTQYF. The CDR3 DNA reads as TGTGCCTCCAGGGACGACACAGATACGCAGTATTTT.

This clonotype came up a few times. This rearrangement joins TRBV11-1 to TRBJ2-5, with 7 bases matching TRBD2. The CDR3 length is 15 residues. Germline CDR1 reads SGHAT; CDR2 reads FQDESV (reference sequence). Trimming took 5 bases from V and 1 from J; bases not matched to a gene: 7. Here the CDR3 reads CASSKGRDGQETQYF. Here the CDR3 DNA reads TGTGCCAGCAGCAAGGGGAGGGACGGCCAAGAGACCCAGTACTTC. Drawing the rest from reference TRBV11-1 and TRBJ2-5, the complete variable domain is EAEVAQSPRYKITEKSQAVAFWCDPISGHATLYWYRQILGQGPELLVQFQDESVVDDSQLPKDRFSAERLKGVDSTLKIQPAELGDSAMYLCASSKGRDGQETQYFGPGTRLLVL.

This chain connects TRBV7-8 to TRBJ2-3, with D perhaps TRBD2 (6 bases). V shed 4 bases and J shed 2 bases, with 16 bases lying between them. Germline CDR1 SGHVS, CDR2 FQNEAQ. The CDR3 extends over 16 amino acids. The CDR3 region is CASSSPRGSLTDTQYF. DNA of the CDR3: TGTGCCAGCAGCTCCCCCCGGGGGAGCCTCACAGATACGCAGTATTTT.

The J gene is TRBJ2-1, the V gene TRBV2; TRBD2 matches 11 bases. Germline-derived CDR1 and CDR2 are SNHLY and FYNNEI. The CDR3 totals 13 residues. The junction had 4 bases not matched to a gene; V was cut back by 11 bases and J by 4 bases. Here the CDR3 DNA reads TGTGCCGGGGGACTAGCGGAGTACAATGAGCAGTTCTTC. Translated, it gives CAGGLAEYNEQFF.

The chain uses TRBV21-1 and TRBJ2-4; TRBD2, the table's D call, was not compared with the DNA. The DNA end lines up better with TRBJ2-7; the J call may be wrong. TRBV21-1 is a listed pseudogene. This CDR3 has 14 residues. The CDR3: CASSKLELAYEQYF. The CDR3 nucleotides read TGTGCCAGCAGCAAACTCGAACTAGCCTACGAGCAGTACTTC.

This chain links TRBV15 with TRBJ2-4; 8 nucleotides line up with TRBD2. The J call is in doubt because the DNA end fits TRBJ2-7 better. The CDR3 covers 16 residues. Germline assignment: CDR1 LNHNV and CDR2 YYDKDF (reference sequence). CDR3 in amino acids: CATSRVPVGGGYEQYF. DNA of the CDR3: TGTGCCACCAGCAGAGTACCTGTGGGCGGGGGGTACGAGCAGTACTTC.

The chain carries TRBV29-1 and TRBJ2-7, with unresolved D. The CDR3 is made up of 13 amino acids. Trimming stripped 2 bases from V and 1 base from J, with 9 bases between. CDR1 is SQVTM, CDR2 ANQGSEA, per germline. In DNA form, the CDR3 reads TGCAGCGTTGAAATCTTGGGATCCTACGAGCAGTACTTC. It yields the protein CSVEILGSYEQYF.

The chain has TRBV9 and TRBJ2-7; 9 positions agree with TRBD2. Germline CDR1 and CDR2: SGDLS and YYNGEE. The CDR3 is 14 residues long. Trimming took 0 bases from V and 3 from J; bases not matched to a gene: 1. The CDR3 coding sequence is TGTGCCAGCAGCGTAGTTAGCGGGGGCTACGAGCAGTACTTC. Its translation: CASSVVSGGYEQYF.

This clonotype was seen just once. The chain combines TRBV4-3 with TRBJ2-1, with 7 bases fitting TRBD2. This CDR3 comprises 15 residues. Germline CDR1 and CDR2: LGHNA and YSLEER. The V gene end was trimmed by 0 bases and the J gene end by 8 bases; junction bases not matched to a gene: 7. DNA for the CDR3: TGCGCCAGCAGCCAAGATGCGATAGCGGGCGATGAGCAGTTCTTC. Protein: CASSQDAIAGDEQFF.